This T cell receptor (beta chain) was captured in a study of identical twins. Study-level findings and limits: Part of the zero-insertion signal could reflect confounding by invariant MAIT and iNKT cells.

This clonotype showed up just once. Its antigen is not known. The V end lost 4 bases, the J end lost 8 bases, and 13 bases lay between the germline ends. This CDR3 comprises 13 residues. A universal primer site was incorporated via template switching, and the cDNA contained unique molecular identifiers. TCRdb processed the 5' RACE reads anew with MiXCR; each CDR3 protein has one entry. Of hundreds of thousands of distinct CDR3 sequences listed, over 8.5% are singletons. Separately, the same data were catalogued under a study of yellow fever vaccine responses in identical twins.

The chain joins TRBV12-3 or TRBV12-4 to TRBJ2-3; D tentatively fits TRBD1 or TRBD2 (5 bases each). The sequence was obtained from a woman between 18 and 29 years old in good health. The sample taken for sequencing was PBMCs. The CDR3 DNA reads as TGTGCCAGCAGTTCGCCGGGGCTGGGTACGCAGTATTTT. Translating gives CASSSPGLGTQYF.